A single sample gave rise to the 30 T cell receptor beta chains below, sequenced in a study of T cell repertoires in cytomegalovirus infection. TCRdb re-called the reads through MiXCR, storing one row per CDR3 protein. The sample has 290,000 or so distinct CDR3 sequences; around 9.1% are singletons. Sequencing used PBMCs. The receptors were gathered from a human donor in good health (CMV status not recorded). Some clones in this sample may be carry-over from other donors' samples.

This clonotype was counted ten times or more. The CDR3 spells CSALYSASYEQYV. The CDR3 DNA follows: TGCAGTGCTCTCTACAGTGCGTCCTACGAGCAGTACGTC. This rearrangement joins TRBV20-1 to TRBJ2-7, with unresolved D. Germline CDR1 and CDR2: DFQATT and SNEGSKA (reference sequence). CDR3 size: 13 residues. Between the trimmed V and J ends, which lost 5 bases and 1 base, there was a span of 12 bases.

V gene TRBV28 combines with J gene TRBJ1-2, with no clear D. This CDR3 is 10 amino acids long. The V end lost 8 bases, the J end lost 4 bases, and 5 bases lay between the germline ends. Germline V gene sequence: CDR1 MDHEN, CDR2 SYDVKM. The CDR3 DNA reads TGTGCCAGCGGCACCTATGGCTACACCTTC. Residues: CASGTYGYTF.

This clonotype has ten or more counts. The chain has TRBV20-1 and TRBJ2-7; the D call may be TRBD1 or TRBD2 (5 bases each). Trimming removed 1 base from V and 0 bases from J, with 13 bases in between. CDR1 is DFQATT and CDR2 is SNEGSKA in the germline V gene (reference sequence). The CDR3 sequence is 15 residues long. The CDR3 coding sequence is TGCAGTGCTAGAGCGCCCGGGGCCGGCTCCTACGAGCAGTACGTC. It translates to CSARAPGAGSYEQYV.

The chain uses TRBV7-8 and TRBJ1-2; 7 bases align to TRBD1. Trimming took 5 bases from V and 5 from J; bases not matched to a gene: 14. This CDR3 spans 16 amino acids. Looked up from germline, CDR1 is SGHVS and CDR2 is FQNEAQ. CDR3: CASSPRQGSPGYGYTF. The CDR3 coding sequence is TGTGCCAGCAGCCCACGACAGGGTAGCCCGGGGTATGGCTACACCTTC.

This clonotype was seen ten or more times. This chain uses TRBV7-8 with TRBJ1-2, with TRBD1 matching over 10 bases. Germline assignment: CDR1 SGHVS and CDR2 FQNEAQ. The CDR3 totals 16 residues. V lost 4 bases and J lost 8; bases outside the gene matches: 13. The CDR3 DNA follows: TGTGCCAGCAGCTCAACTCCCTGGGGACAGGGGCTAGGCTACACCTTC. It specifies CASSSTPWGQGLGYTF.

This clonotype showed up many times. The chain links TRBV5-1 to TRBJ1-2, with 8 bases identical to TRBD1. V lost 0 bases to trimming and J lost 7 bases; unmatched junction nucleotides: 8. The germline V gene has CDR1 SGHRS and CDR2 YFSETQ. This CDR3 region has 15 residues. The DNA of the CDR3 is TGCGCCAGCAGCTTGGATCAGGGGGCTGGAACTGGCTACACCTTC. It yields the protein CASSLDQGAGTGYTF.

This clonotype was observed many times. This chain connects TRBV9 to TRBJ1-2; TRBD1 matches at 9 bases. In germline, CDR1 is SGDLS, CDR2 YYNGEE. Trimming at V came to 4 bases and at J to 3 bases, leaving 7 bases not matched to a gene. This CDR3 region has 15 residues. CDR3 sequence (DNA): TGTGCCAGCAGCCCAGAAGGACAGGGGTACTATGGCTACACCTTC. This encodes CASSPEGQGYYGYTF.

This rearrangement joins TRBV5-1 to TRBJ2-5; the D gene is possibly TRBD1 (6 bases). CDR1 is SGHRS, CDR2 YFSETQ, per germline. V lost 2 bases and J 4 bases, leaving 12 bases between the germline ends. This CDR3 comprises 14 residues. The CDR3 DNA sequence: TGCGCCAGCAGCTTAACAGGGATAGTAGAGACCCAGTACTTC. Translated, it gives CASSLTGIVETQYF. The complete variable domain, with remaining parts taken from reference TRBV5-1 and TRBJ2-5, reads KAGVTQTPRYLIKTRGQQVTLSCSPISGHRSVSWYQQTPGQGLQFLFEYFSETQRNKGNFPGRFSGRQFSNSRSEMNVSTLELGDSALYLCASSLTGIVETQYFGPGTRLLVL.

This clonotype has ten or more counts. The genes are TRBV2 and TRBJ2-2, with 8 bases fitting TRBD1. Germline-derived CDR1 and CDR2 are SNHLY and FYNNEI. V trimming: 9 bases; J trimming: 1 base; junction bases outside the gene matches: 7. This CDR3 has 15 amino acids. In DNA form, the CDR3 reads TGTGCCAGTTGCCCCGGGACAGGGAACACCGGGGAGCTGTTTTTT. Translation: CASCPGTGNTGELFF. The full variable domain, with the rest looked up from reference TRBV2 and TRBJ2-2, is EPEVTQTPSHQVTQMGQEVILRCVPISNHLYFYWYRQILGQKVEFLVSFYNNEISEKSEIFDDQFSVERPDGSNFTLKIRSTKLEDSAMYFCASCPGTGNTGELFFGEGSRLTVL.

This clonotype was observed at least ten times. The chain combines TRBV6-2 or TRBV6-3 with TRBJ2-5, with a possible D match to TRBD2 (5 bases). The CDR3 consists of 14 residues. Between the trimmed V and J ends, which lost 2 bases and 5 bases, there was a span of 12 bases. The germline V gene has CDR1 MNHEY and CDR2 SVGEGT. CDR3 in amino acids: CASSYTGEWETQYF. In DNA form, the CDR3 reads TGTGCCAGCAGTTACACTGGGGAGTGGGAGACCCAGTACTTC.

This clonotype was observed at least ten times. The rearrangement uses TRBV23-1 and TRBJ2-5, with unresolved D. TRBV23-1 is classed as an ORF, of uncertain function. The CDR3 has 15 residues. V was pared by 0 bases and J by 3 bases, with 11 bases between. The CDR3 bases are TGCGCCAGCAGTCAATCGACCTTAGGGAAAGAGACCCAGTACTTC. Encoded protein: CASSQSTLGKETQYF.

With respect to this clonotype: This may be a read error, as it is one base from a much larger clone. The chain uses TRBV28 and TRBJ1-5; 7 bases match TRBD1. Germline V gene data show CDR1 as MDHEN and CDR2 as SYDVKM. The CDR3 length is 18 residues. The CDR3 DNA sequence: TGTGCCAGCAGTTTTCCCCACGGGACAGTGTATAGCAATCAGCGCCAGCATTTT. The encoded protein is CASSFPHGTVYSNQRQHF.

The count of this clonotype is one. This chain links TRBV20-1 with TRBJ1-2; 10 positions agree with TRBD1. The CDR3 spans 14 residues. Trimming removed 1 base from V and 2 bases from J; junction bases left unmatched: 1. Per the germline V gene, CDR1 is DFQATT and CDR2 is SNEGSKA (reference sequence). The CDR3 is CSARGTGGNYGYTF. CDR3 in DNA: TGCAGTGCTAGAGGGACAGGGGGAAACTATGGCTACACCTTC.

This clonotype was counted many times. The chain has TRBV2 and TRBJ2-1; D is unresolved. CDR1 is SNHLY, CDR2 FYNNEI, per germline. This CDR3 contains 15 residues. Trimming took off 2 bases at V and 0 bases at J, with 8 bases between the two ends. The CDR3 coding sequence is TGTGCCAGCAGTGAATCAGGCAGCTCCTACAATGAGCAGTTCTTC. This translates into CASSESGSSYNEQFF.

The sample holds many counts of this clonotype. This chain joins TRBV2 and TRBJ2-2; perhaps TRBD2 as D (6 bases). The CDR3 has 16 residues. V lost 5 bases and J lost 1, with 14 bases in between. CDR1 is SNHLY, CDR2 FYNNEI, per germline. CDR3 sequence: CASSNIGTENTGELFF. The CDR3 region has the DNA TGTGCCAGCAGTAATATAGGGACTGAGAACACCGGGGAGCTGTTTTTT.

J is TRBJ2-3 and V is TRBV29-1; weak D call: TRBD1 (6 bases). Per germline, CDR1 SQVTM and CDR2 ANQGSEA. Trimming removed 3 bases from V and 2 bases from J, with 9 bases in between. The CDR3 runs 13 residues. The CDR3 coding sequence is TGCAGCGTTGACCGACAGGCCACAGATACGCAGTATTTT. It is translated as CSVDRQATDTQYF.

V gene TRBV14 combines with J gene TRBJ2-5; 13 bases align to TRBD2. The CDR3 extends over 18 amino acids. CDR1 is SGHDN and CDR2 is FVKESK in the germline V gene. V was pared by 0 bases and J by 5 bases, with 9 bases of the junction left unmatched. The CDR3 DNA sequence: TGTGCCAGCAGCCAAGATTGGGGGACTAGCGGGGACCGGGAGACCCAGTACTTC. This codes for CASSQDWGTSGDRETQYF.

The V and J genes are TRBV28 and TRBJ1-4; TRBD1 might be the D (5 bases). Germline V gene lookup returns CDR1 MDHEN and CDR2 SYDVKM. The CDR3 is 14 residues long. Deletions cut 6 bases from V and 6 bases from J, with 14 bases between. The CDR3 DNA sequence: TGTGCCAGCAGATTCAAGGGGCTAGATGAAAAACTGTTTTTT. Residues: CASRFKGLDEKLFF.

This clonotype appeared many times. V gene TRBV7-2 combines with J gene TRBJ1-5; D remains unclear. The CDR3 totals 13 residues. V was clipped by 2 bases and J by 3 bases, with 5 bases between them. CDR1 and CDR2 (germline): SGHTA, FQGNSA. The DNA for the CDR3 is TGTGCCAGCAGCTTATTCGACAATCAGCCCCAGCATTTT. Translation: CASSLFDNQPQHF.

The sample holds many counts of this clonotype. This rearrangement joins TRBV4-1 to TRBJ1-1; TRBD1 is a possible D gene (5 bases). Germline V gene data show CDR1 as MGHRA and CDR2 as YSYEKL. This CDR3 is 16 amino acids long. Trimming left V 1 base short and J 0 bases short, with 12 bases between. Here the CDR3 reads CASSQVGGNLNTEAFF. CDR3 coding DNA: TGCGCCAGCAGCCAAGTGGGGGGGAACCTGAACACTGAAGCTTTCTTT.

This clonotype was observed many times. V and J are TRBV4-1 and TRBJ2-2; no clear D gene. Germline V gives CDR1 MGHRA, CDR2 YSYEKL. V gave up 5 bases and J gave up 1 base, with 8 bases separating them. CDR3 size: 14 residues. CDR3 loop: CASSKRQNTGELFF. The CDR3 coding sequence is TGCGCCAGCAGCAAAAGACAGAACACCGGGGAGCTGTTTTTT.

Only a few counts were recorded for this clonotype. V usage is TRBV20-1 and J usage is TRBJ2-5, with 10 bases matching TRBD2. The CDR3 extends over 18 amino acids. The V gene end was trimmed by 0 bases and the J gene end by 0 bases; junction bases not matched to a gene: 10. Germline V lookup: CDR1 DFQATT, CDR2 SNEGSKA (reference sequence). CDR3 amino acids: CSARDRSSGGAYQETQYF. CDR3 coding DNA: TGCAGTGCTAGAGATAGAAGCAGCGGGGGGGCCTACCAAGAGACCCAGTACTTC.

This clonotype occurred a few times. The chain is built from TRBV6-1 and TRBJ1-5, with 7 nucleotides matching TRBD1. Germline V gives CDR1 MNHNS, CDR2 SASEGT. This CDR3 comprises 15 residues. V shed 2 bases and J 4 bases; nucleotides not matched to a gene: 5. CDR3 bases: TGTGCCAGCAGTGAACGACAGGGTAGAAATCAGCCCCAGCATTTT. Amino acids: CASSERQGRNQPQHF.

This clonotype was detected ten times or more. J is TRBJ2-5 and V is TRBV7-2, with 13 bases aligning to TRBD2. In germline, CDR1 is SGHTA, CDR2 FQGNSA. The CDR3 covers 14 residues. The J segment lost 5 bases and the V segment lost 10 bases, leaving 7 bases of the junction unmatched. For the CDR3, the DNA is TGTGCCACCCGCCCGGGACTAGCGGGGGAGACCCAGTACTTC. This codes for CATRPGLAGETQYF.

This clonotype was found a few times. J is TRBJ1-1 and V is TRBV12-3 or TRBV12-4, with TRBD1 identical over 10 bases. The CDR3 covers 17 residues. After removal of 3 bases from V and 3 bases from J, the junction contained 10 bases not matched to a gene. CDR3 in DNA: TGTGCCAGCAGTTTCAAGGGACAGGGGTATCCGGACACTGAAGCTTTCTTT. This sequence encodes CASSFKGQGYPDTEAFF.

The count of this clonotype is one. J is TRBJ2-5 and V is TRBV10-3; either TRBD1 or TRBD2 may supply D (6 bases each). The CDR3 is made up of 15 amino acids. Per germline, CDR1 ENHRY and CDR2 SYGVKD. Trimming took 3 bases from V and 5 from J, leaving 16 bases between them. The DNA for the CDR3 is TGTGCCATCAGTGACGGGGTAGGGGGAGGTGAGACCCAGTACTTC. Translating it yields CAISDGVGGGETQYF.

This clonotype was observed at least ten times. The chain carries TRBV7-2 and TRBJ2-3; 9 bases are shared with TRBD2. With 1 base clipped from V and 1 base from J, the junction kept 3 bases outside the gene matches. The CDR3 length is 16 residues. From germline, CDR1 is SGHTA and CDR2 FQGNSA. CDR3 sequence: CASSLVAGDRTDTQYF. The CDR3 bases are TGTGCCAGCAGCTTAGTAGCGGGGGACCGCACAGATACGCAGTATTTT.

Many counts were recorded for this clonotype. CDR3 in amino acids: CASSAQTDYNTEAFF. In DNA form, the CDR3 reads TGTGCCAGCAGCGCCCAGACGGACTATAACACTGAAGCTTTCTTT. This sequence joins TRBV5-6 and TRBJ1-1; no clear D gene. With 4 bases removed from V and 2 bases from J, the gap between germline ends came to 15 bases. From germline, CDR1 is SGHDT and CDR2 YYEEEE. The CDR3 contains 15 residues. Looking up the rest from reference TRBV5-6 and TRBJ1-1 gives the full variable domain: DAGVTQSPTHLIKTRGQQVTLRCSPKSGHDTVSWYQQALGQGPQFIFQYYEEEERQRGNFPDRFSGHQFPNYSSELNVNALLLGDSALYLCASSAQTDYNTEAFFGQGTRLTVV.

At least ten counts were recorded for this clonotype. The V gene is TRBV7-9, the J gene TRBJ2-1; D not resolved. There are 11 residues in the CDR3. V dropped 7 bases and J dropped 5 bases, with 6 bases sitting between them. Looked up from germline, CDR1 is SEHNR and CDR2 is FQNEAQ (reference sequence). CDR3 in amino acids: CASTFDNEQFF. The CDR3 DNA reads as TGTGCCAGCACCTTTGACAATGAGCAGTTCTTC.

Ten or more counts support this clonotype. Here the CDR3 DNA reads TGTGCCAGCAGTTTACTACCTTGGGAGGACACCGGGGAGCTGTTTTTT. This gives the protein CASSLLPWEDTGELFF. The chain is built from TRBV28 and TRBJ2-2, with a possible D match to TRBD2 (6 bases). V dropped 2 bases and J dropped 3 bases, with 13 bases sitting between them. The CDR3 loop spans 16 amino acids. Germline CDR1 reads MDHEN; CDR2 reads SYDVKM.